A single sample is the source of the 30 T cell receptor beta chains below, sequenced in a study of blood T cell repertoires in COVID-19. The method was immunoSEQ multiplex PCR; TCRdb's version includes in-frame clones alone and lacks a portion of them. The table has a few hundred thousand clones, about 90% seen once; the top ten hold approximately 3%. Sequencing used peripheral blood. These receptors came from a woman aged 25 to 39 with COVID-19, enrolled during active disease.

This clone was seen repeatedly, ten times or more. Other DNA sequences in the same sample also yield this CDR3. The V and J genes are TRBV11-2 and TRBJ1-1; possible D gene TRBD1, 6 bases. CDR1 is SGHAT, CDR2 FQNNGV, per germline. This CDR3 spans 13 amino acids. V lost 6 bases, J lost 1 base, and 9 bases lay in between. The CDR3 is CASSSDRNTEAFF. The DNA of the CDR3 is TGTGCCAGCAGTTCGGACAGGAACACTGAAGCTTTCTTT.

About this clone itself: The same CDR3 is also encoded by other DNA sequences in this sample. The chain recombines TRBV3-1 (or the pseudogene TRBV3-2) with TRBJ2-1; D is undetermined. The CDR3 totals 14 residues. Germline V gene data show CDR1 as LGHDT and CDR2 as YNNKEL (reference sequence). The V and J ends lost 3 bases and 0 bases respectively, with 6 bases between them. The CDR3 DNA follows: TGTGCCAGCAGCCAGCGGAGCTCCTACAATGAGCAGTTCTTC. Translated, it gives CASSQRSSYNEQFF.

The rearrangement uses TRBV28 and TRBJ2-7; 8 bases match TRBD1. The trim removed 11 bases at V and 1 base at J, leaving 10 bases unmatched. The germline CDR1 and CDR2 sequences are MDHEN and SYDVKM. The CDR3 loop spans 14 amino acids. The CDR3 DNA reads as TGTGCCTCGGGAAGGCAGGGGGCATCCTACGAGCAGTACTTC. This encodes CASGRQGASYEQYF.

The table lists this clone with a few counts. The genes are TRBV18 and TRBJ2-3; TRBD1 agrees at 9 bases. With V trimmed by 6 bases and J by 6 bases, 10 bases remained unmatched. This CDR3 is 15 amino acids long. Germline V lookup: CDR1 KGHSH, CDR2 LQKENI. CDR3 region: CASSEGQGSFDTQYF. CDR3 DNA: TGTGCCAGCTCGGAAGGACAGGGGAGTTTTGATACGCAGTATTTT.

This chain links TRBV5-1 with TRBJ2-2; 12 positions match TRBD2. There are 15 residues in the CDR3. Trimming took 2 bases from V and 6 from J; bases not matched to a gene: 2. Germline CDR1 reads SGHRS; CDR2 reads YFSETQ. Written as DNA, the CDR3 is TGCGCCAGCAGCTTAAGGACTAGCGGGGCCGGGGAGCTGTTTTTT. Residues: CASSLRTSGAGELFF.

This clone has just one count. The rearrangement links TRBV9 to TRBJ1-2; D ambiguous. This CDR3 is 15 amino acids long. V was cut by 0 bases and J by 0 bases, with 9 bases left in between. Germline V gene lookup returns CDR1 SGDLS and CDR2 YYNGEE. The CDR3 region is CASSVGLATNYGYTF. As DNA, the CDR3 is TGTGCCAGCAGCGTAGGGCTGGCAACTAACTATGGCTACACCTTC.

V and J are TRBV21-1 and TRBJ2-7; TRBD1, as called in the table, went unchecked against the DNA. TRBV21-1 is an annotated pseudogene. The CDR3 has 18 residues. The CDR3: CASKDEQGIGWASYEQYV. CDR3 nucleotide sequence: TGTGCCAGCAAGGATGAACAGGGGATAGGCTGGGCCTCCTACGAGCAGTACGTC.

V usage is TRBV28 and J usage is TRBJ1-4, with D tentatively TRBD1 (6 bases). The CDR3 is made up of 15 amino acids. V lost 7 bases and J 6 bases, leaving 18 bases between the germline ends. Germline V gives CDR1 MDHEN, CDR2 SYDVKM. The CDR3 here is CASTEGGSAYEKLFF. In nucleotides, the CDR3 is TGTGCCAGCACCGAGGGGGGGAGTGCATATGAAAAACTGTTTTTT.

This chain links TRBV19 with TRBJ2-2; weak D call: TRBD2 (5 bases). Germline V gene sequence: CDR1 LNHDA, CDR2 SQIVND (reference sequence). Trimming took off 7 bases at V and 6 bases at J, with 24 bases between the two ends. The CDR3 is 17 amino acids. CDR3 in amino acids: CASTRGEGTVFAGELFF. The CDR3 nucleotides are TGTGCCAGTACCCGGGGAGAGGGTACGGTTTTCGCCGGGGAGCTGTTTTTT.

The chain employs TRBV10-3 and TRBJ2-2, with TRBD1 matching 7 bases. In germline, CDR1 is ENHRY, CDR2 SYGVKD. The CDR3 is 14 residues long. V was clipped by 7 bases and J by 7 bases; unmatched bases: 9. CDR3 region: CAIKGDRANGELFF. As DNA, the CDR3 is TGTGCCATCAAGGGTGACAGGGCCAACGGGGAGCTGTTTTTT.

The chain couples TRBV29-1 to TRBJ2-1; no reliable D call. Germline V gene lookup returns CDR1 SQVTM and CDR2 ANQGSEA. Trimming took 3 bases from V and 0 from J, leaving 6 bases between them. The CDR3 contains 13 residues. The CDR3 region is CSVDYRSYNEQFF. In nucleotides, the CDR3 is TGCAGCGTTGACTATCGCTCCTACAATGAGCAGTTCTTC.

V and J are TRBV9 and TRBJ1-1; 7 positions agree with TRBD1. The germline CDR1 and CDR2 sequences are SGDLS and YYNGEE. The CDR3 spans 14 residues. Trimming removed 2 bases from V and 9 bases from J; junction bases left unmatched: 10. The CDR3 loop is CASSVDTRGSKAFF. Written as DNA, the CDR3 is TGTGCCAGCAGCGTCGACACCAGGGGGTCTAAAGCTTTCTTT.

This clone was seen once. V and J are TRBV4-3 and TRBJ2-2, with D possibly TRBD2 on 5 matching bases. With 2 bases removed from V and 5 bases from J, the gap between germline ends came to 15 bases. The CDR3 loop spans 16 amino acids. Germline CDR1 and CDR2: LGHNA and YSLEER. The CDR3 loop is CASSQLTEGRTGELFF. The CDR3 DNA sequence: TGCGCCAGCAGCCAACTAACAGAGGGCCGGACCGGGGAGCTGTTTTTT.

The rearrangement joins TRBV19 to TRBJ1-5; TRBD1 matches at 10 bases. The CDR3 loop spans 17 amino acids. V lost 5 bases to trimming and J lost 4 bases; unmatched junction nucleotides: 11. The germline CDR1 and CDR2 sequences are LNHDA and SQIVND (reference sequence). The CDR3 is CASSPTGGTGANQPQHF. The CDR3 DNA is TGTGCCAGTAGTCCGACCGGGGGGACAGGGGCGAATCAGCCCCAGCATTTT.

This chain connects TRBV6-5 to TRBJ2-1, with D maybe TRBD2 (5 bases). This CDR3 contains 11 residues. Between the trimmed V and J ends, which lost 6 bases and 12 bases, there was a span of 12 bases. The germline gives CDR1 MNHEY, CDR2 SVGAGI. DNA of the CDR3: TGTGCCAGCAGAAATACTAGGAGGCAGTTCTTC. Translating it yields CASRNTRRQFF.

The chain recombines TRBV19 with TRBJ1-4; 11 bases align to TRBD1. Germline V gene sequence: CDR1 LNHDA, CDR2 SQIVND (reference sequence). This CDR3 has 14 amino acids. V lost 6 bases and J lost 7; bases outside the gene matches: 4. The CDR3 coding sequence is TGTGCCAGTAGCGAGGGACAGGGGGGTGAAAAACTGTTTTTT. Translating gives CASSEGQGGEKLFF. Full variable domain (missing parts from reference TRBV19 and TRBJ1-4): DGGITQSPKYLFRKEGQNVTLSCEQNLNHDAMYWYRQDPGQGLRLIYYSQIVNDFQKGDIAEGYSVSREKKESFPLTVTSAQKNPTAFYLCASSEGQGGEKLFFGSGTQLSVL.

The rearrangement joins TRBV19 to TRBJ1-1, with a weak D call TRBD1 (6 bases). V lost 2 bases and J lost 2, with 9 bases in between. From germline, CDR1 is LNHDA and CDR2 SQIVND (reference sequence). The CDR3 length is 14 residues. This CDR3 reads CASSITQGNTEAFF. As DNA, the CDR3 is TGTGCCAGTAGTATAACACAGGGAAACACTGAAGCTTTCTTT.

This clone was found a few times. V is TRBV28 and J is TRBJ1-5; a possible D gene is TRBD1 (5 bases). The CDR3 consists of 14 residues. The ends were cut back, 4 bases at V and 6 bases at J, with 13 bases in the middle. CDR1 is MDHEN and CDR2 is SYDVKM in the germline V gene. The CDR3 here is CASSWNAGGQPQHF. CDR3 sequence (DNA): TGTGCCAGCAGTTGGAACGCCGGGGGTCAGCCCCAGCATTTT. Based on the CDR3 plus reference TRBV28 and TRBJ1-5, the full variable domain is DVKVTQSSRYLVKRTGEKVFLECVQDMDHENMFWYRQDPGLGLRLIYFSYDVKMKEKGDIPEGYSVSREKKERFSLILESASTNQTSMYLCASSWNAGGQPQHFGDGTRLSIL.

This chain links TRBV18 with TRBJ1-1; D is perhaps TRBD1 (6 bases). The CDR3 extends over 16 amino acids. Between the trimmed V and J ends, which lost 3 bases and 4 bases, there was a span of 18 bases. CDR1 and CDR2 (germline): KGHSH, LQKENI. In DNA, the CDR3 is TGTGCCAGCTCACCGAGGCGCACAGGGTTTGTCACTGAAGCTTTCTTT. Translated: CASSPRRTGFVTEAFF.

This clone was seen only once. The chain carries TRBV5-4 and TRBJ1-2, with TRBD1 matching 9 bases. This CDR3 has 15 amino acids. Germline assignment: CDR1 SGHNT and CDR2 YYREEE (reference sequence). Unmatched junction bases numbered 12, after V lost 5 bases and J lost 7 bases. CDR3 in DNA: TGTGCCAGCAGGATCGGGGGACAGGGTGGCAGTGGCTACACCTTC. It translates to CASRIGGQGGSGYTF.

The chain joins TRBV10-3 to TRBJ2-1; TRBD2 aligns across 14 bases. The length of the CDR3 is 16 residues. CDR1 is ENHRY and CDR2 is SYGVKD in the germline V gene. V lost 10 bases and J lost 7; bases outside the gene matches: 12. CDR3 amino acids: CATSSGTSGSMNEQFF. The CDR3 DNA reads as TGTGCCACTAGCTCCGGGACTAGCGGGAGCATGAATGAGCAGTTCTTC.

This chain connects TRBV24-1 to TRBJ1-2, with D maybe TRBD1 (5 bases). Deletions cut 12 bases from V and 4 bases from J, with 8 bases between. This CDR3 contains 10 residues. Per the germline V gene, CDR1 is KGHDR and CDR2 is SFDVKD. CDR3 amino acids: CACRVYGYTF. The CDR3, as DNA: TGTGCCTGCAGGGTCTATGGCTACACCTTC.

The genes are TRBV25-1 and TRBJ2-2; possibly TRBD2 for D (6 bases). Germline CDR1 is MGHDK and CDR2 is SYGVNS. This CDR3 spans 15 amino acids. V gave up 2 bases and J gave up 5 bases, with 12 bases separating them. DNA for the CDR3: TGTGCCAGCAGTGAAGACGGGGGTGTGACCGGGGAGCTGTTTTTT. Its protein is CASSEDGGVTGELFF.

The chain employs TRBV7-2 and TRBJ2-3; 10 bases fit TRBD2. J lost 6 bases, V lost 2 bases, and 8 bases had no gene match. CDR3 size: 16 residues. In germline, CDR1 is SGHTA, CDR2 FQGNSA. The CDR3 spells CASSLNSGGNRDTQYF. CDR3 bases: TGTGCCAGCAGCTTAAATAGCGGGGGGAACCGGGATACGCAGTATTTT.

This chain connects TRBV29-1 to TRBJ2-1, with D hard to call. This CDR3 is built from 14 residues. CDR1 is SQVTM, CDR2 ANQGSEA, per germline. The V gene lost 1 base and the J gene lost 0 bases, with 7 bases spanning the gap. The CDR3 protein is CSVEGPSSYNEQFF. DNA for the CDR3: TGCAGCGTTGAAGGGCCTAGCTCCTACAATGAGCAGTTCTTC.

In this sample, this clone turned up a few times. This chain connects TRBV5-4 to TRBJ1-1; 8 positions match TRBD1. Looked up from germline, CDR1 is SGHNT and CDR2 is YYREEE (reference sequence). Trimming removed 2 bases from V and 7 bases from J; junction bases left unmatched: 4. The CDR3 contains 13 residues. CDR3 coding DNA: TGTGCCAGCAGCTTAGACAGGGGTAGTGAAGCTTTCTTT. Its protein product is CASSLDRGSEAFF. Based on the CDR3 plus reference TRBV5-4 and TRBJ1-1, the full variable domain is ETGVTQSPTHLIKTRGQQVTLRCSSQSGHNTVSWYQQALGQGPQFIFQYYREEENGRGNFPPRFSGLQFPNYSSELNVNALELDDSALYLCASSLDRGSEAFFGQGTRLTVV.

The sample holds one count of this clone. The sample has other DNA sequences that encode this CDR3 too. The V call is TRBV5-6, the J call TRBJ2-7; 13 bases map to TRBD2. Germline CDR1 is SGHDT and CDR2 is YYEEEE. This CDR3 has 15 amino acids. The V gene end was trimmed by 0 bases and the J gene end by 7 bases; junction bases not matched to a gene: 4. This CDR3 reads CASSLGTSGSYEQYV. For the CDR3, the DNA is TGTGCCAGCAGCTTGGGGACTAGCGGGAGTTATGAGCAGTACGTC.

V is TRBV6-1 and J is TRBJ2-1; D may be TRBD2 (5 bases). V lost 2 bases to trimming and J lost 6 bases, with 14 bases between them. Germline loops: CDR1 MNHNS, CDR2 SASEGT. The CDR3 spans 15 residues. As DNA, the CDR3 is TGTGCCAGCAGTGAATTTGTGGGAGTGAGCAATGAGCAGTTCTTC. Amino acid sequence: CASSEFVGVSNEQFF.

This chain joins TRBV9 and TRBJ2-1; TRBD2 matches at 7 bases. V gave up 0 bases and J gave up 9 bases; unmatched junction bases: 6. The CDR3 is 14 amino acids. Germline loops: CDR1 SGDLS, CDR2 YYNGEE. The CDR3 spells CASSVGVGGFEQFF. The CDR3 DNA is TGTGCCAGCAGCGTAGGTGTGGGGGGGTTTGAGCAGTTCTTC.

The chain carries TRBV14 and TRBJ2-1; weak D call: TRBD2 (6 bases). The V and J ends lost 1 base and 12 bases respectively, with 19 bases between them. Per the germline V gene, CDR1 is SGHDN and CDR2 is FVKESK. This CDR3 contains 15 residues. Written as DNA, the CDR3 is TGTGCCAGCAGCCAAGGAATCGGGCGGGATGAGGGGCAGTTCTTC. Translation: CASSQGIGRDEGQFF.